This T cell receptor (beta chain) is drawn from a study of T-cell reconstitution after alpha-beta-depleted transplantation in children. The CDR3 spans 16 residues. V lost 3 bases and J lost 4; bases outside the gene matches: 7. Library preparation (for TCRbeta) was performed with unique molecular identifiers. TCRdb ran MiXCR on the PCR reads and lists one entry per CDR3 protein. The table has more than 150,000 distinct CDR3 sequences, just over 14% seen once. This clonotype appeared many times. V gene TRBV12-3 or TRBV12-4 combines with J gene TRBJ2-2, with TRBD1 identical over 8 bases. The TCR comes from a human donor who donated a stem cell graft to a child with acute lymphoblastic leukemia. The source material was PBMCs from the stem cell graft donor, sampled from the stem cell graft. This chain's CDR3 is CASSFTGGGSTGELFF. CDR3 DNA: TGTGCCAGCAGTTTCACAGGGGGAGGTAGCACCGGGGAGCTGTTTTTT.